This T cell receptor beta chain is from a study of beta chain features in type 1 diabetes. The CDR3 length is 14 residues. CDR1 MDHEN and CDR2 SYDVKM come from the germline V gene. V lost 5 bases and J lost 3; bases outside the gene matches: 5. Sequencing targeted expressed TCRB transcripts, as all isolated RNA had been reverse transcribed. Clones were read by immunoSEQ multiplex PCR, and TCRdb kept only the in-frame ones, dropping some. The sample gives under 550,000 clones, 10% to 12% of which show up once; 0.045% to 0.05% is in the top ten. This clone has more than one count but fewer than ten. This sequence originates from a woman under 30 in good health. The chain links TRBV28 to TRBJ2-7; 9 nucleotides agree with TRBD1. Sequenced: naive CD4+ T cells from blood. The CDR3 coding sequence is TGTGCCAGCAGTCCCGGGACAGGGATCTACGAGCAGTACGTC. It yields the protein CASSPGTGIYEQYV.